This TCR beta chain was retrieved from a study of cytomegalovirus exposure and HLA in healthy donors. The study's findings and limits: Reports credit the classifier with highly specific, highly sensitive diagnosis of cytomegalovirus status. Overall, roughly 150 TCR beta chains were annotated as cytomegalovirus-associated.

Concerning this clone: The antigen remains undetermined.

Germline assignment: CDR1 MDHEN and CDR2 SYDVKM. The CDR3 length is 15 residues. The trim removed 3 bases at V and 4 bases at J, leaving 8 bases unmatched. It was the 120-subject validation cohort, separate from the roughly 700-subject first cohort, to which the donors belonged. Libraries were prepared by immunoSEQ multiplex PCR; TCRdb keeps only in-frame clonotypes and omits some of them. The sample carries under 95,000 clones, nearly 95% recorded once. This receptor was obtained from a woman aged 18-29 years in good health and CMV-seronegative. Sequenced: PBMCs. The chain joins TRBV28 to TRBJ2-7, with 8 bases lining up with TRBD2. CDR3 in DNA: TGTGCCAGCAGTTTGGCCAGCGGGAGATCGTACGAGCAGTACTTC. This codes for CASSLASGRSYEQYF.